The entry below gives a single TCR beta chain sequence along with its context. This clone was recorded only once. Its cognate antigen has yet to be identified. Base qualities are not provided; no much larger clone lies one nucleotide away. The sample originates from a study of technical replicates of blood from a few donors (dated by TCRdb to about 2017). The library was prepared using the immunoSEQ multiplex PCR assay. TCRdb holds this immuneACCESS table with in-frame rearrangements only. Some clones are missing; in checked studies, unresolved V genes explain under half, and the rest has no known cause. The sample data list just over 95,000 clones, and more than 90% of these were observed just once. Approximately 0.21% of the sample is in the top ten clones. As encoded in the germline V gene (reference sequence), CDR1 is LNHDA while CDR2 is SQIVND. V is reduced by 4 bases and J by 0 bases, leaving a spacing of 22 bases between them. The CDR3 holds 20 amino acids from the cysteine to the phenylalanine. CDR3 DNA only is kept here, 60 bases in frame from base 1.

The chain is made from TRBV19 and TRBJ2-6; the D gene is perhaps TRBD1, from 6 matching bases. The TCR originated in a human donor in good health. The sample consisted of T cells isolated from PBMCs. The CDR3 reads CASSTRDIWSLSSGANVLTF. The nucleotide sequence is TGTGCCAGTAGTACCCGGGACATTTGGAGCCTTAGCTCTGGGGCCAACGTCCTGACTTTC.